This T cell receptor (beta chain) was captured by sequencing in a study of blood T cell repertoires in COVID-19. In the study overall: The United States, Italy and Spain were the sources of the acute and convalescent COVID-19 samples. PBMCs, B-cell-depleted T cells, or T cells provided the cDNA or gDNA that made up the material.

This CDR3 is 14 amino acids long. CDR1 and CDR2 from the germline V gene are MDHEN and SYDVKM. J lost 2 bases, V lost 11 bases, and 12 bases had no gene match. This table comes from immunoSEQ multiplex PCR, and its TCRdb copy is limited to in-frame clones, with some not included. The repertoire holds fewer than 300,000 clones, with more than 85% as singletons. The source of this sequence is a young adult with COVID-19, enrolled during active disease. The chain combines TRBV28 with TRBJ2-7, with 7 positions matching TRBD2. The sample comprised peripheral blood. This CDR3 reads CAARSGSLTYEQYF. Written as DNA, the CDR3 is TGTGCCGCTCGTAGCGGGTCACTGACCTACGAGCAGTACTTC.